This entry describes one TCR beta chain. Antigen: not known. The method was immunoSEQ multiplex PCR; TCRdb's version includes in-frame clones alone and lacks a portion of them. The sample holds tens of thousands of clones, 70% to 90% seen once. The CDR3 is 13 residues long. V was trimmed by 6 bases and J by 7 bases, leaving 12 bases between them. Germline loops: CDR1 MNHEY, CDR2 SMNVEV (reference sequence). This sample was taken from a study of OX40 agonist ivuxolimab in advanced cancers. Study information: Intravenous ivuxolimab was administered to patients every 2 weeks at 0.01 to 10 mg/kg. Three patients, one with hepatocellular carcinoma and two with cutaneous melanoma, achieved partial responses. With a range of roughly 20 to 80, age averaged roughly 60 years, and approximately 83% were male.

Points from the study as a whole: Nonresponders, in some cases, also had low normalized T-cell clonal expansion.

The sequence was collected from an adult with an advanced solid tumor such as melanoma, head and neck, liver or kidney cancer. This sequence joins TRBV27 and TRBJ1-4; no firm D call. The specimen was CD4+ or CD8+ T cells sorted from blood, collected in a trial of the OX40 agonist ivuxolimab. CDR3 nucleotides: TGTGCCAGCAGGCGAATTAAGGGTGAAAAACTGTTTTTT. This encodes CASRRIKGEKLFF.